These 23 T cell receptor beta chains were all obtained from the same sample, sequenced in a study of OX40 agonist ivuxolimab in advanced cancers. The protocol used for the library was the immunoSEQ multiplex PCR assay. As stored in TCRdb, this immuneACCESS dataset retains in-frame rearrangements with V and J assigned. A fraction of the clones does not appear; measured against another copy, unresolved V genes explain less than half of the discrepancy, and the remainder lacks a known reason. Here the sample has tens of thousands of clones; 85% to 90% occur a single time. Roughly 0.98% of the sample is in the top ten clones. Sequencing used CD4+ or CD8+ T cells sorted from blood, obtained in a trial of the OX40 agonist ivuxolimab. These TCRs come from an adult with an advanced solid tumor such as melanoma, head and neck, liver or kidney cancer.

This clone was seen only once. The gene calls are TRBV2 and TRBJ2-1; D unclear. V lost 10 bases, J lost 6 bases, and 22 bases lay in between. Germline V gene lookup returns CDR1 SNHLY and CDR2 FYNNEI. The CDR3 is made up of 15 amino acids. The CDR3 region is CATVRLRLGPNEQFF. Written as DNA, the CDR3 is TGTGCCACTGTACGGTTGCGCTTAGGGCCCAATGAGCAGTTCTTC.

The chain couples TRBV27 to TRBJ1-3, with 7 bases fitting TRBD1. The V gene end was trimmed by 2 bases and the J gene end by 6 bases; junction bases not matched to a gene: 4. This CDR3 spans 14 amino acids. Germline CDR1 and CDR2: MNHEY and SMNVEV (reference sequence). As DNA, the CDR3 is TGTGCCAGCAGTTTAAGACAGGGAGCAAACACCATATATTTT. Its protein product is CASSLRQGANTIYF.

The rearrangement uses TRBV9 and TRBJ2-2; no clear D. The V end was cut by 4 bases, the J end by 0 bases, with 10 bases between. This CDR3 region has 15 residues. Germline V CDR1 and CDR2: SGDLS, YYNGEE. The CDR3 DNA reads as TGTGCCAGCAGCCCCAACACCGCGAACACCGGGGAGCTGTTTTTT. Translated, it gives CASSPNTANTGELFF. Filled out from reference TRBV9 and TRBJ2-2, the complete variable domain reads DSGVTQTPKHLITATGQRVTLRCSPRSGDLSVYWYQQSLDQGLQFLIQYYNGEERAKGNILERFSAQQFPDLHSELNLSSLELGDSALYFCASSPNTANTGELFFGEGSRLTVL.

The rearrangement joins TRBV9 to TRBJ2-7; 8 bases are a match to TRBD1. The CDR3 loop spans 15 amino acids. V lost 4 bases to trimming and J lost 4 bases; unmatched junction nucleotides: 10. The germline gives CDR1 SGDLS, CDR2 YYNGEE. The CDR3 region is CASSPSGQVPYEQYF. The CDR3 DNA follows: TGTGCCAGCAGCCCCTCGGGACAGGTCCCGTACGAGCAGTACTTC.

This chain connects TRBV28 to TRBJ2-4, with 8 bases fitting TRBD1. The CDR3 totals 19 residues. Looked up from germline, CDR1 is MDHEN and CDR2 is SYDVKM. The V and J ends lost 5 bases and 0 bases, in that order; junction bases with no gene match: 15. CDR3 residues: CASSPYGTGSFLAKNIQYF. The CDR3 DNA reads TGTGCCAGCAGTCCTTACGGGACAGGCTCGTTCCTAGCCAAAAACATTCAGTACTTC.

This chain links TRBV18 with TRBJ2-3; TRBD2 is a possible D gene (7 bases). CDR1 is KGHSH and CDR2 is LQKENI in the germline V gene. Trimming removed 3 bases at V and 0 bases at J, with 19 bases between. The CDR3 has 18 amino acids. Here the CDR3 DNA reads TGTGCCAGCTCACCGTTAGCTAGCGGACAGACTAGCACAGATACGCAGTATTTT. It translates to CASSPLASGQTSTDTQYF.

The chain uses TRBV7-2 and TRBJ2-7, with 12 bases that match TRBD2. Germline lookup yields CDR1 SGHTA and CDR2 FQGNSA. Losses at the gene ends were 5 bases for V and 0 bases for J; bases not matched to a gene: 11. The CDR3 loop spans 18 amino acids. DNA for the CDR3: TGTGCCAGCAGCCCCCGCGGACTAGCGGGACACTCCTCCTACGAGCAGTACTTC. This gives the protein CASSPRGLAGHSSYEQYF.

The chain couples TRBV7-9 to TRBJ2-3; TRBD1 agrees at 9 bases. Per germline, CDR1 SEHNR and CDR2 FQNEAQ (reference sequence). The CDR3 is 15 amino acids. V lost 5 bases, J lost 0 bases, and 3 bases stayed unmatched. The CDR3 sequence is CASSRGQGSTDTQYF. The CDR3 nucleotides are TGTGCCAGCAGCCGCGGACAGGGGAGCACAGATACGCAGTATTTT.

The V gene is TRBV20-1, the J gene TRBJ2-5; D is unclear. This CDR3 has 11 residues. Germline loops: CDR1 DFQATT, CDR2 SNEGSKA (reference sequence). Trimming took 7 bases from V and 4 from J, leaving 10 bases between them. CDR3 protein: CSVLFLETQYF. DNA for the CDR3: TGCAGTGTCCTGTTCCTAGAGACCCAGTACTTC.

V is TRBV28 and J is TRBJ1-3; D is undetermined. CDR3 length: 14 residues. V shed 3 bases and J shed 1 base, with 7 bases lying between them. Germline V gene data show CDR1 as MDHEN and CDR2 as SYDVKM. The CDR3 sequence is CASSFAGSGNTIYF. In nucleotides, the CDR3 is TGTGCCAGCAGTTTTGCGGGGTCTGGAAACACCATATATTTT.

The rearrangement joins TRBV7-9 to TRBJ1-1, with 7 positions matching TRBD1. Trimming took 5 bases from V and 4 from J; bases not matched to a gene: 10. CDR3 size: 15 residues. Germline V gives CDR1 SEHNR, CDR2 FQNEAQ (reference sequence). The DNA for the CDR3 is TGTGCCAGCAGCCCCTATGAGGGGGCGGCCACTGAAGCTTTCTTT. Its translation is CASSPYEGAATEAFF.

The V gene is TRBV6-5, the J gene TRBJ1-2, with TRBD1 identical over 7 bases. The CDR3 covers 14 residues. CDR1 MNHEY and CDR2 SVGAGI come from the germline V gene. Losses at the gene ends were 0 bases for V and 4 bases for J; bases not matched to a gene: 2. CDR3 residues: CASSYSGGGYGYTF. The CDR3, as DNA: TGTGCCAGCAGTTACTCAGGGGGCGGCTATGGCTACACCTTC.

The chain is built from TRBV5-7 and TRBJ1-6, with unresolved D. Being an ORF, TRBV5-7 has a function that is uncertain. The CDR3 sequence is 17 residues long. V was shortened by 2 bases and J by 9 bases, with 21 bases between the two germline ends. For the CDR3, the DNA is TGTGCCAGCAGCTTATGTCTGGGTACTTCTAGGGCTTCACCCCTCCACTTT. It specifies CASSLCLGTSRASPLHF.

The chain is built from TRBV27 and TRBJ2-7, with 7 bases fitting TRBD1. This CDR3 comprises 13 residues. Unmatched junction bases numbered 7, after V lost 2 bases and J lost 9 bases. Germline V gene sequence: CDR1 MNHEY, CDR2 SMNVEV (reference sequence). The CDR3 is CASSLTTGVGQYF. DNA for the CDR3: TGTGCCAGCAGTTTAACCACAGGGGTCGGGCAGTACTTC.

V and J are TRBV29-1 and TRBJ1-6; 7 nucleotides line up with TRBD1. Germline loops: CDR1 SQVTM, CDR2 ANQGSEA. The CDR3 loop spans 12 amino acids. J lost 5 bases, V lost 7 bases, and 2 bases had no gene match. The CDR3 DNA sequence: TGCAGCGCCGGGACAGATAATTCACCCCTCCACTTT. Its protein is CSAGTDNSPLHF. The full variable domain, rest sourced from reference TRBV29-1 and TRBJ1-6, is SAVISQKPSRDICQRGTSLTIQCQVDSQVTMMFWYRQQPGQSLTLIATANQGSEATYESGFVIDKFPISRPNLTFSTLTVSNMSPEDSSIYLCSAGTDNSPLHFGNGTRLTVT.

This rearrangement joins TRBV5-3 to TRBJ1-2; D not resolved. TRBV5-3 falls under the ORF class, with uncertain function. The V gene lost 4 bases and the J gene lost 4 bases, with 11 bases spanning the gap. The CDR3 spans 13 residues. CDR3 loop: CARSPPQTYGYTF. The CDR3 coding sequence is TGTGCCAGAAGCCCGCCCCAGACCTATGGCTACACCTTC.

This clone was observed once. V and J are TRBV6-5 and TRBJ2-2; TRBD1 is a possible D gene (6 bases). Trimming stripped 4 bases from V and 4 bases from J, with 10 bases between. Germline lookup yields CDR1 MNHEY and CDR2 SVGAGI. The CDR3 has 14 residues. The CDR3 is CASSSLRGTGELFF. CDR3 nucleotide sequence: TGTGCCAGCAGTTCCCTCAGGGGCACCGGGGAGCTGTTTTTT.

The CDR3 region has the DNA TGTGCCAGCAGCCCCGGAGGGCCCTACGAGCAGTACTTC. Amino acids: CASSPGGPYEQYF. The rearrangement uses TRBV6-5 and TRBJ2-7; D perhaps matches TRBD2 (6 bases). CDR3 length equals 13 residues. Germline CDR1 is MNHEY and CDR2 is SVGAGI. V was cut by 6 bases and J by 2 bases, with 11 bases left in between.

This chain uses TRBV6-6 with TRBJ1-1, with D perhaps TRBD1 (5 bases). Germline CDR1 reads MNHNY; CDR2 reads SVGAGI (reference sequence). The CDR3 is 14 amino acids. V was clipped by 4 bases and J by 4 bases, with 13 bases between them. The CDR3 spells CASSSRGLGTEAFF. CDR3 bases: TGTGCCAGCAGTTCGCGGGGCCTGGGCACTGAAGCTTTCTTT.

The chain recombines TRBV6-5 with TRBJ1-1; 7 bases agree with TRBD1. CDR1 MNHEY and CDR2 SVGAGI come from the germline V gene. The length of the CDR3 is 16 residues. Trimming removed 1 base from V and 13 bases from J; junction bases left unmatched: 18. In DNA, the CDR3 is TGTGCCAGCAGTTACTTGTCAGGGGGGAGGATCGGTCGAGGTTTCTTT. The encoded protein is CASSYLSGGRIGRGFF.

The rearrangement links TRBV2 to TRBJ2-7, with a tentative D call TRBD1 (5 bases). Germline-derived CDR1 and CDR2 are SNHLY and FYNNEI. This CDR3 has 13 residues. The ends were cut back, 5 bases at V and 2 bases at J, with 10 bases in the middle. The CDR3 DNA reads as TGTGCCAGCAGTCCGACAGATACCTACGAGCAGTACTTC. This gives the protein CASSPTDTYEQYF.

The chain joins TRBV5-1 to TRBJ2-2; 7 nucleotides agree with TRBD2. The V and J ends lost 2 bases and 2 bases, in that order; junction bases with no gene match: 3. From germline, CDR1 is SGHRS and CDR2 YFSETQ. The CDR3 totals 15 residues. CDR3 in amino acids: CASSFGGRNTGELFF. The CDR3 nucleotides read TGCGCCAGCAGCTTCGGCGGGAGAAACACCGGGGAGCTGTTTTTT.

As for this clone: The junction shows a germline mismatch at one end, possibly a read error. The V call is TRBV7-4, the J call TRBJ2-2, with 10 positions matching TRBD2. CDR1 and CDR2 (germline): SGHVT, SQSDAQ. This CDR3 has 15 amino acids. The CDR3 reads CASHRLAGEHRGAVF. CDR3 DNA: TGTGCCAGCCACCGACTAGCGGGTGAACACCGGGGAGCTGTTTTT.